This TCR beta chain was captured in a study of T cells in Graves' hyperthyroidism and ophthalmopathy (dated by TCRdb to the late 2010s). Regarding the research as a whole: Peripheral blood samples were taken at initial diagnosis, before any treatment was given. The roughly 100 discovery patients were divided at random into training and test sets in a 7:3 ratio. The paper describes TCR Vbeta CDR3 sequencing of roughly 130 peripheral blood samples, made up of some 40 ophthalmopathy patients, 70 to 75 hyperthyroidism patients and around 17 progressor patients. To identify distinguishing TCR V-J signatures, a discovery cohort of about 100 patients was used, comprising some 43 with Graves' ophthalmopathy and some 60 with stable Graves' hyperthyroidism. After sampling, hyperthyroidism patients received methimazole starting at 30 mg daily, and ophthalmopathy patients received high-dose intravenous methylprednisolone. Prospective prediction of ophthalmopathy was tested in an independent validation cohort of some 19 hyperthyroidism patients and some 17 patients who later progressed to ophthalmopathy. Thyroid tissue and blood T-cell repertoires from about six Graves' hyperthyroidism patients were also compared in the study.

The TCR beta CDR3 regions were amplified from RNA transcripts. The TCR CDR3 was subjected to a first round of RT-PCR using the HTBI primer set and the Qiagen OneStep RT-PCR kit. Libraries were constructed in a second round of multiplex PCR, after which size selection and purification were performed. The libraries were sequenced on an Illumina HiSeq2000 using paired-end 100 bp reads. In the original analysis: SOAPnuke was used to process the raw data, removing reads that contained adapters or uncalled bases, had a mean Phred below 15, or lacked an exact match to the constant primer or identifier. High-quality paired reads were merged with COPE v1.2.5, and unique nucleotide sequences were defined as clonotypes. Clonotypes were aligned to IMGT TRBV, TRBD and TRBJ reference segments using MiTCR v1.1. Only V-J combinations with frequency above 0.0001, covering about 99% of repertoires, were analysed. A TCS score was defined as the ratio between F50 (clonal expansion) and ExV (chaos), using BLOSUM62-based TCRdist between CDR3 peptides within each V-J. Welch's t-statistics and random forest reduced some 510 V-J features to roughly 13, which were used in a naive Bayes classifier (R e1071). The public reads were reanalyzed by TCRdb: fastp trimming at Q25, MiXCR alignment, in-frame beta chains only. Under each unique CDR3 protein, matching rows form one entry showing the most common genes and DNA. Here the V and J calls rest on TCRdb's processing, not on the authors' analysis. The sample records some 560,000 distinct CDR3 sequences, 12% to 15% of which are singletons. Together, the top ten hold approximately 15% of the sample.

Via the germline V gene, CDR1 is SGHTA and CDR2 FQGNSA. At the junction V is shortened by 4 bases and J by 5 bases; bases outside the gene matches: 7. Including the terminal cysteine and phenylalanine, the CDR3 comprises 14 residues. The only DNA kept is the CDR3, 42 bases in frame from the first base. Stable Graves' hyperthyroidism was defined as no progression to ophthalmopathy during 18 months of follow-up. Hyperthyroidism patients were aged 18 to 65 years and newly diagnosed, with disease duration of less than 2 months. The study excluded patients with uncontrolled infections, other autoimmune diseases, pregnancy or lactation. Diagnoses were established on the basis of clinical symptoms, serum thyroxine and TRAb, thyroid ultrasound, and orbital computed tomography. PBMCs were isolated from 10 ml of fresh peripheral blood by Ficoll-Paque density gradient centrifugation. Total RNA was extracted using Trizol reagent, and RNA quality was assessed on an Agilent 2100 Bioanalyzer.

The full study reports these points: Blood samples also contained most of the expanded thyroid clonotypes (frequency above 0.001), which suggests that blood repertoires may reflect thyroid immune responses. A 13 V-J signature model separated ophthalmopathy from stable hyperthyroidism, with over 85% sensitivity and roughly 82% specificity in cross-validation and 80%/75% in testing. During validation, the model predicted progression to ophthalmopathy a median of approximately 6 months ahead of onset, with more than 55% sensitivity and under 85% specificity. Sample size was not statistically predetermined, and blinding of investigators to group allocation was not performed.

Turning to this clonotype: This clone's antigen is unknown. No clone much larger than this one lies a single base away; base qualities are absent.

The chain is assembled from TRBV7-2 and TRBJ1-2; 7 middle bases align to TRBD1. The sample consisted of blood. The clonotype was recovered from a woman between 40 and 50 years old with Graves' hyperthyroidism. The DNA reads TGTGCCAGCAGCTCGGGACAGTCCTCTTATGGCTACACCTTC. The encoded protein is CASSSGQSSYGYTF.